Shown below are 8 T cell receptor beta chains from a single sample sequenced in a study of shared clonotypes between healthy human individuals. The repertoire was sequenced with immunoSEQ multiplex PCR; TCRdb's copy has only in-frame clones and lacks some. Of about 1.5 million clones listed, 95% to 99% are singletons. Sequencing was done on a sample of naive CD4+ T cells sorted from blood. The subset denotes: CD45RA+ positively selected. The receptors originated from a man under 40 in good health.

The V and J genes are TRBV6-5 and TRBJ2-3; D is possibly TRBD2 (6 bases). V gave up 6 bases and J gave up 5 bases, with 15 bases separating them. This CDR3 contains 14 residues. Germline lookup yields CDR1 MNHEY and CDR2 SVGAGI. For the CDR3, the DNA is TGTGCCAGCAGGATGGACTACACTGGAGATACGCAGTATTTT. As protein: CASRMDYTGDTQYF.

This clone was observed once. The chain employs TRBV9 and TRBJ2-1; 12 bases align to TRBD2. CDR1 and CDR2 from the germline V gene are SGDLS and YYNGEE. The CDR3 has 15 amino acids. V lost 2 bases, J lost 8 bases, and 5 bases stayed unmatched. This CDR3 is CASSVSSGRAYEQFF. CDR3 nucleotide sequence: TGTGCCAGCAGCGTCTCTAGCGGGAGGGCCTATGAGCAGTTCTTC.

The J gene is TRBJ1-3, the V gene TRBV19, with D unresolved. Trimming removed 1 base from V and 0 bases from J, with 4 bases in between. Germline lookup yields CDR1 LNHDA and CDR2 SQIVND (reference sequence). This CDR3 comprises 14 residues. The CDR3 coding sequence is TGTGCCAGTAGTATAGGGGGCTCTGGAAACACCATATATTTT. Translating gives CASSIGGSGNTIYF.

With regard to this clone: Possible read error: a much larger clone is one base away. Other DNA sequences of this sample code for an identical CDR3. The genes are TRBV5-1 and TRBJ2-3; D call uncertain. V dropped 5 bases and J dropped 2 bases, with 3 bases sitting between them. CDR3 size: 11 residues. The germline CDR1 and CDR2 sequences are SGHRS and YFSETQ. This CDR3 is CASSFTDTQYF. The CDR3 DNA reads TGCGCCAGCAGTTTCACAGATACGCAGTATTTT. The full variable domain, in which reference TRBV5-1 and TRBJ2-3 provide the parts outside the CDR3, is KAGVTQTPRYLIKTRGQQVTLSCSPISGHRSVSWYQQTPGQGLQFLFEYFSETQRNKGNFPGRFSGRQFSNSRSEMNVSTLELGDSALYLCASSFTDTQYFGPGTRLTVL.

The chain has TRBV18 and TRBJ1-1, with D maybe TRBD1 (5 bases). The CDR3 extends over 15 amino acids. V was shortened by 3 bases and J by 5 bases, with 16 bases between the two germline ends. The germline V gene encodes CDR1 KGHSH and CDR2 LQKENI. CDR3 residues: CASSPLQARRTEAFF. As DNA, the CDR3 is TGTGCCAGCTCACCGCTACAGGCCCGGAGAACTGAAGCTTTCTTT.

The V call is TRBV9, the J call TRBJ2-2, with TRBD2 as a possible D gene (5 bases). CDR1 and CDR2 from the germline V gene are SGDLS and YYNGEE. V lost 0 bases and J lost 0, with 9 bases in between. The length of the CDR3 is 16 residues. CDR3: CASSVAPSSNTGELFF. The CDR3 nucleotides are TGTGCCAGCAGCGTAGCCCCTAGCTCGAACACCGGGGAGCTGTTTTTT. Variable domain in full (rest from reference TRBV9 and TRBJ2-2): DSGVTQTPKHLITATGQRVTLRCSPRSGDLSVYWYQQSLDQGLQFLIQYYNGEERAKGNILERFSAQQFPDLHSELNLSSLELGDSALYFCASSVAPSSNTGELFFGEGSRLTVL.

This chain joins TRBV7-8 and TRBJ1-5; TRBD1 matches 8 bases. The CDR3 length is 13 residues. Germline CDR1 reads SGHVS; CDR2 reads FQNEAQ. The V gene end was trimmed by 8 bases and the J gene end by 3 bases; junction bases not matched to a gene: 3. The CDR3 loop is CASGGQANQPQHF. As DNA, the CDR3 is TGTGCCAGCGGGGGACAGGCCAATCAGCCCCAGCATTTT.

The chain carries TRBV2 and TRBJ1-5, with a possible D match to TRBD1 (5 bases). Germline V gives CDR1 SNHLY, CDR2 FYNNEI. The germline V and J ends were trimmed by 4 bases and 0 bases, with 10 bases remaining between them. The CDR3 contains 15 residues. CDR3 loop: CASSVAGSSNQPQHF. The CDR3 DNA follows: TGTGCCAGCAGTGTGGCAGGGTCTAGCAATCAGCCCCAGCATTTT.